The clone carrying this TCR beta chain was counted ten times or more. The target antigen is unknown. CDR3 length: 16 amino acids. The germline V gene encodes CDR1 SGHVS and CDR2 FQNEAQ. V was shortened by 1 base and J by 3 bases, with 15 bases between the two germline ends. The sample is drawn from a study of T cell repertoires in cytomegalovirus infection. Overall study: Peptides in the study included HLA-C-restricted and HLA-B-restricted CMV epitopes. Public TCR beta signatures were indicative of both CMV infection and a matching HLA type.

TCRdb redid the calling of the reads with MiXCR, one entry per CDR3 protein. Among about 920,000 distinct CDR3 sequences listed, around a third were seen once. Notes on the study in general: Cumulative public TCR beta family frequency identified carriers of CMV plus the relevant HLA. HLA-C-restricted CMV clonotypes gave the most frequent clonotype in two of eight donors.

This material consisted of cultured CD8+ T cells from PBMCs, taken from culture after CMV antigen stimulation. The chain links TRBV7-8 to TRBJ2-5; the D is unclear. This TCR was sampled from a human donor in good health (CMV status not recorded). Some clones in this sample may be carry-over from other donors' samples. CDR3 in amino acids: CASSLVTRTAEETQYF. The CDR3 DNA is TGTGCCAGCAGCTTAGTTACGAGGACGGCGGAAGAGACCCAGTACTTC.